The clone carrying this T cell receptor beta chain was seen a few times. Its antigen is undetermined. Inclusion characteristics of ophthalmopathy patients comprised a Clinical Activity Score of at least 3, a NOSPECS grade of at least 4, and duration under 3 months. It was RNA transcripts that yielded the amplified TCR beta CDR3 regions. In the first-round RT-PCR of the TCR CDR3, the HTBI primer set was used. TCRdb used MiXCR to reprocess the multiplex PCR reads, holding one entry per CDR3 protein. The sample shows roughly 500,000 distinct CDR3 sequences, roughly 24% of them seen only once. Trimming stripped 2 bases from V and 7 bases from J, with 12 bases between. The CDR3 contains 15 residues. This entry belongs to a study of T cells in Graves' hyperthyroidism and ophthalmopathy. Study results and caveats: Ophthalmopathy was separated from stable hyperthyroidism by a 13 V-J model. Among thyroid clonotypes expanded above 0.001, most also appeared in blood.

The chain uses TRBV12-3 or TRBV12-4 and TRBJ1-6; D may be TRBD1 (6 bases). The source of this sequence is a woman aged 25 to 39 with Graves' ophthalmopathy. Sample: blood. CDR3: CASSLTGRKNSPLHF. The CDR3 coding sequence is TGTGCCAGCAGTTTAACAGGGCGCAAAAATTCACCCCTCCACTTT.